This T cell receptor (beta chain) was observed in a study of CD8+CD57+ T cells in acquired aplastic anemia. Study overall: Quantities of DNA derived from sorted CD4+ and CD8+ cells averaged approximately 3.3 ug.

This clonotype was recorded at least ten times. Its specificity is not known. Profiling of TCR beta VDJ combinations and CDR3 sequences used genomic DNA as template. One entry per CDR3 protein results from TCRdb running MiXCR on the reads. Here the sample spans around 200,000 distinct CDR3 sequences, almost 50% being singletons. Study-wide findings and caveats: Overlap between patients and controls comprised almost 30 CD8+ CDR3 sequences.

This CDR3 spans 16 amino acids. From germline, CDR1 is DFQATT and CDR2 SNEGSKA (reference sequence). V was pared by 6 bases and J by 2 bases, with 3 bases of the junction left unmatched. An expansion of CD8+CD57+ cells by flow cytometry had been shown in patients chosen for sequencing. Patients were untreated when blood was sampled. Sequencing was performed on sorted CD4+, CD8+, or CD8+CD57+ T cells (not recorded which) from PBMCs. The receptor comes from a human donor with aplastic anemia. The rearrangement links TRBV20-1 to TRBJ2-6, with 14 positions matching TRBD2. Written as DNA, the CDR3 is TGCAGTGCGCCGACTAGCGGGGGGGCTGGGGCCAACGTCCTGACTTTC. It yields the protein CSAPTSGGAGANVLTF.